The 2 T cell receptor beta chains reported below all come from one sample, sequenced in a study of T-cell reconstitution after alpha-beta-depleted transplantation in children. The library targeted TCRbeta and was prepared with unique molecular identifiers. TCRdb re-called the PCR reads through MiXCR, storing one row per CDR3 protein. Of around 240,000 distinct CDR3 sequences listed, approximately 9.9% are singletons. The sequences come from PBMCs from the stem cell graft donor, collected from the stem cell graft. These receptor sequences come from a human donor who donated a stem cell graft to a child with SCID.

The rearrangement links TRBV4-3 to TRBJ2-7; D is perhaps TRBD1 (5 bases). CDR3 length: 16 residues. Germline V lookup: CDR1 LGHNA, CDR2 YSLEER. V was clipped by 1 base and J by 0 bases, with 13 bases between them. CDR3 DNA: TGCGCCAGCAGCCAAGGACGGACACCTTACTCCTACGAGCAGTACTTC. It codes for CASSQGRTPYSYEQYF.

Ten or more counts support this clonotype. V and J are TRBV11-1 and TRBJ2-7; 11 bases match TRBD2. Trimming took 5 bases from V and 1 from J; bases not matched to a gene: 10. Germline CDR1 and CDR2: SGHAT and FQDESV (reference sequence). The CDR3 has 17 amino acids. CDR3 nucleotides: TGTGCCAGCAGCCTCCGACCTCTAGCGGGGGGTTCCTACGAGCAGTACTTC. This translates into CASSLRPLAGGSYEQYF. Variable domain in full (rest from reference TRBV11-1 and TRBJ2-7): EAEVAQSPRYKITEKSQAVAFWCDPISGHATLYWYRQILGQGPELLVQFQDESVVDDSQLPKDRFSAERLKGVDSTLKIQPAELGDSAMYLCASSLRPLAGGSYEQYFGPGTRLTVT.